This is a list of T cell receptor beta chains from one sample in a study of blood T cell repertoires in COVID-19. Generated by immunoSEQ multiplex PCR, the TCRdb table keeps only in-frame clones and is missing some. The table lists some 200,000 clones, about four fifths of them singletons. What was sequenced was PBMCs or T cells enriched from blood (not recorded which). These receptors were obtained from a woman aged 40 to 50 with acute COVID-19. The CDR3 runs from the conserved cysteine through the conserved F or W. D genes are given only for firm matches.

d_call | j_call | v_call | cdr3_nt | cdr3_aa
TRBD2 | TRBJ2-7 | TRBV29-1 | TGCAGCGCCTCTGGGCTAGCGGGAGCGGACGTCTACGAGCAGTACTTC | CSASGLAGADVYEQYF
TRBD1 | TRBJ1-2 | TRBV27 | TGTGCCAGCAGTTTTGGCAGGGGGCTCTATGGCTACACCTTC | CASSFGRGLYGYTF
TRBD2 | TRBJ2-1 | TRBV19 | TGTGCCAGTAGTAATCGGCTTAGCGGGGTCTACAATGAGCAGTTCTTC | CASSNRLSGVYNEQFF
. | TRBJ2-6 | TRBV4-1 | TGCGCCAGCAGCCCAACTAGCTCTGGGGCCAACGTCCTGACTTTC | CASSPTSSGANVLTF
TRBD2 | TRBJ2-2 | TRBV30 | TGTGCCTGCGGAATCCGGGGGGGAACCGGGGAGCTGTTTTTT | CACGIRGGTGELFF
. | TRBJ2-7 | TRBV27 | TGTGCCAGCAGTCCCTGGGACATCAACGAGCAGTACTTC | CASSPWDINEQYF
. | TRBJ2-6 | TRBV7-9 | TGTGCCAGCAGCTTAAGCCCTATCATCCGGGCCAACGTCCTGACTTTC | CASSLSPIIRANVLTF
. | TRBJ1-3 | TRBV28 | TGTGCCAGCAGCCCGGCGGGTACCAGCTCTGGAAACACCATATATTTT | CASSPAGTSSGNTIYF
TRBD1 | TRBJ1-2 | TRBV16 | TGTGCCAGCAGAGCAAACAGGGGAGGTTATGAAGGCTACACCTTC | CASRANRGGYEGYTF
. | TRBJ1-2 | TRBV5-4 | TGTGCCAGCAGCCCCCGAGGGGAGGGGGGAAACTATGGCTACACCTTC | CASSPRGEGGNYGYTF
. | TRBJ1-5 | TRBV19 | TGTGCCAGTAGTATGTTGGAGGAGCCTCAGCCCCAGCATTTT | CASSMLEEPQPQHF
. | TRBJ2-1 | TRBV7-2 | TGTGCCAGCAGCTTACTAGCACTGCGCTCCTACAATGAGCAGTTCTTC | CASSLLALRSYNEQFF
TRBD2 | TRBJ2-7 | TRBV5-1 | TGCGCCAGCAGCTTCACTAGCGGGAAAACCTACGAGCAGTACTTC | CASSFTSGKTYEQYF
TRBD1 | TRBJ2-1 | TRBV18 | TGTGCCAGCTCACCACCGCGCGGGACAGGGAATGAGCAGTTCTTC | CASSPPRGTGNEQFF
TRBD1 | TRBJ1-5 | TRBV29-1 | TGCAGCGTACGGACAGGTAGCAATCAGCCCCAGCATTTT | CSVRTGSNQPQHF
. | TRBJ1-4 | TRBV15 | TGTGCCACCAGCAAATCCCAGGGGTCCGGTAATGAAAAACTGTTTTTT | CATSKSQGSGNEKLFF
TRBD2 | TRBJ2-1 | TRBV7-9 | TGTGCCAGCAGCTCGGGACTAGGTCTGAATGAGCAGTTCTTC | CASSSGLGLNEQFF
. | TRBJ1-2 | TRBV24-1 | TGTGCCACCAGTGATCAGGGATTTAACTATGGCTACACCTTC | CATSDQGFNYGYTF
. | TRBJ2-1 | TRBV15 | TGTGCCACCACCACGGGGGGCTCGGGGTACAATGAGCAGTTCTTC | CATTTGGSGYNEQFF
TRBD2 | TRBJ2-3 | TRBV5-1 | TGCGCCAGCAGCTTAACGGGAGGGGTGGGCACAGATACGCAGTATTTT | CASSLTGGVGTDTQYF
. | TRBJ1-1 | TRBV4-2 | TGTGCCAGCAGCCAAGATAGTAACACTGAAGCTTTCTTT | CASSQDSNTEAFF
TRBD2 | TRBJ2-7 | TRBV9 | TGTGCCAGCAGCGTAGGGCCTAGCGGGATAGACGAGCAGTACTTC | CASSVGPSGIDEQYF
. | TRBJ1-2 | TRBV25-1 | TGTGCCAGCAGTGAAGGTTTTAGTTCCTATGGCTACACCTTC | CASSEGFSSYGYTF
. | TRBJ1-6 | TRBV2 | TGTGCCAGCAGTGATGGCGGTTCACCCCTCCACTTT | CASSDGGSPLHF
. | TRBJ2-3 | TRBV6-2/TRBV6-3 | TGTGCCAGCAGTTACCCAGGGTTAACAGATACGCAGTATTTT | CASSYPGLTDTQYF
. | TRBJ1-1 | TRBV21-1 | TGTGCGCAGGGTATGGGAGCTTTCTTT | CAQGMGAFF
TRBD1 | TRBJ1-2 | TRBV7-9 | TGTGCCAGCAGCGACAGGGGAAGGTCTAGAGGCTATGGCTACACCTTC | CASSDRGRSRGYGYTF